A selection of T cell receptor beta chains follows, all from one sample in a study of T cell changes during pregnancy in multiple sclerosis. Clones were read by immunoSEQ multiplex PCR, and TCRdb kept only the in-frame ones, dropping some. The repertoire holds more than 25,000 clones, with about nine tenths as singletons. The specimen comprised CD8+ T cells from peripheral blood mononuclear cells, sampled in the first trimester of pregnancy. The receptors originated from a female donor with multiple sclerosis, enrolled in a pregnancy study. Each CDR3 is given with its conserved first and last residue. The order of the fields is J gene, D gene, clone size, V gene, CDR3 protein, CDR3 DNA. A D gene is named only where the DNA matches it firmly. Clone size is stated in some rows and not others, as once, few, many or a class when expanded.

J gene: TRBJ2-3
D gene: NA
clone size: NA
V gene: TRBV5-1
CDR3 protein: CASSLVPGATDTQYF
CDR3 DNA: TGCGCCAGCAGCTTGGTTCCAGGGGCGACAGATACGCAGTATTTT

J gene: TRBJ1-1
D gene: NA
clone size: NA
V gene: TRBV27
CDR3 protein: CASSFTSPSTEAFF
CDR3 DNA: TGTGCCAGCAGTTTCACTTCCCCGAGCACTGAAGCTTTCTTT

J gene: TRBJ2-1
D gene: NA
clone size: NA
V gene: TRBV5-4
CDR3 protein: CASSLGAGSYNEQFF
CDR3 DNA: TGTGCCAGCAGCTTAGGGGCGGGGTCCTACAATGAGCAGTTCTTC

J gene: TRBJ2-7
D gene: NA
clone size: NA
V gene: TRBV27
CDR3 protein: CASSSSYEQYF
CDR3 DNA: TGTGCCAGCAGTTCTTCCTACGAGCAGTACTTC

J gene: TRBJ1-2
D gene: NA
clone size: NA
V gene: TRBV25-1
CDR3 protein: CASKPGVGYGYTF
CDR3 DNA: TGTGCCAGCAAACCAGGGGTTGGCTATGGCTACACCTTC

J gene: TRBJ1-6
D gene: NA
clone size: NA
V gene: TRBV2
CDR3 protein: CASSVPPGRDSPLHF
CDR3 DNA: TGTGCCAGCAGTGTCCCGCCAGGGAGGGATTCACCCCTCCACTTT

J gene: TRBJ2-7
D gene: TRBD1
clone size: once
V gene: TRBV2
CDR3 protein: CASRGTGMTYEQYF
CDR3 DNA: TGTGCCAGCAGGGGGACAGGGATGACCTACGAGCAGTACTTC

J gene: TRBJ2-7
D gene: TRBD2
clone size: NA
V gene: TRBV27
CDR3 protein: CASSSTSEVEQYF
CDR3 DNA: TGTGCCAGCAGTTCTACTAGCGAAGTCGAGCAGTACTTC

J gene: TRBJ1-1
D gene: TRBD1
clone size: NA
V gene: TRBV6-1
CDR3 protein: CASSDGQENTEAFF
CDR3 DNA: TGTGCCAGCAGTGACGGACAGGAGAACACTGAAGCTTTCTTT

J gene: TRBJ1-5
D gene: NA
clone size: NA
V gene: TRBV30
CDR3 protein: CAWSGLGQPQHF
CDR3 DNA: TGTGCCTGGAGTGGTCTTGGCCAGCCCCAGCATTTT

J gene: TRBJ2-2
D gene: TRBD1
clone size: NA
V gene: TRBV4-3
CDR3 protein: CASSQRQGAGELFF
CDR3 DNA: TGCGCCAGCAGCCAACGACAGGGGGCCGGGGAGCTGTTTTTT

J gene: TRBJ2-6
D gene: TRBD1
clone size: NA
V gene: TRBV7-9
CDR3 protein: CASRSDRDSSGANVLTF
CDR3 DNA: TGTGCCAGCAGATCGGACAGGGACTCCTCTGGGGCCAACGTCCTGACTTTC

J gene: TRBJ2-2
D gene: NA
clone size: NA
V gene: TRBV4-2
CDR3 protein: CASSQRVGEGAGELFF
CDR3 DNA: TGTGCCAGCAGCCAACGGGTGGGGGAGGGGGCCGGGGAGCTGTTTTTT

J gene: TRBJ1-2
D gene: NA
clone size: NA
V gene: TRBV9
CDR3 protein: CASSVVAGATRLDGYTF
CDR3 DNA: TGTGCCAGCAGCGTAGTGGCAGGGGCCACTCGGCTGGATGGCTACACCTTC

J gene: TRBJ2-7
D gene: TRBD1
clone size: NA
V gene: TRBV4-3
CDR3 protein: CASSQDRGPYEQYF
CDR3 DNA: TGCGCCAGCAGCCAGGACAGGGGGCCCTACGAGCAGTACTTC

J gene: TRBJ2-3
D gene: NA
clone size: few
V gene: TRBV6-1
CDR3 protein: CASVRGESDTQYF
CDR3 DNA: TGTGCCAGCGTACGGGGAGAGTCAGATACGCAGTATTTT

J gene: TRBJ2-7
D gene: TRBD2
clone size: NA
V gene: TRBV7-6
CDR3 protein: CASSLSGGPDEQYF
CDR3 DNA: TGTGCCAGCAGCTTATCGGGGGGGCCTGACGAGCAGTACTTC

J gene: TRBJ2-2
D gene: TRBD1
clone size: NA
V gene: TRBV13
CDR3 protein: CASSLLTGEFAGELFF
CDR3 DNA: TGTGCCAGCAGCCTCCTGACAGGGGAATTTGCCGGGGAGCTGTTTTTT

J gene: TRBJ2-5
D gene: TRBD2
clone size: NA
V gene: TRBV11-2
CDR3 protein: CASSSEWGRASETQYF
CDR3 DNA: TGTGCCAGCAGCTCCGAGTGGGGGAGGGCCTCAGAGACCCAGTACTTC

J gene: TRBJ2-1
D gene: NA
clone size: once
V gene: TRBV13
CDR3 protein: CASSFGTYSYNEQFF
CDR3 DNA: TGTGCCAGCAGCTTCGGGACATACTCCTACAATGAGCAGTTCTTC